This T cell receptor (beta chain) was observed in a study of T cells in Graves' hyperthyroidism and ophthalmopathy. This clonotype showed up just a few times. The antigen is undetermined. The blood sample dates from first hyperthyroidism diagnosis, preceding any ophthalmopathy symptoms. Findings of the study overall: Separation of ophthalmopathy from stable hyperthyroidism was achieved by a 13 V-J model.

Amplified regions were TCR beta CDR3 sequences from RNA transcripts. HTBI primers were the set used in a first-round RT-PCR of the TCR CDR3. In TCRdb, the multiplex PCR reads were re-called with MiXCR into one record per CDR3 protein. The profile shows roughly 290,000 distinct CDR3 sequences, about 14% of them singletons. The receptor's source is a woman younger than 45 with Graves' hyperthyroidism that later progressed to Graves' ophthalmopathy. The sequenced sample was blood.

The CDR3 region has the DNA TGTGCCAGCAGGTGGACAGGGGGTTTAGGTACGCAGTATTTT. It yields the protein CASRWTGGLGTQYF. The chain carries TRBV12-3 or TRBV12-4 and TRBJ2-3, with 10 positions matching TRBD1. The CDR3 runs to 14 residues. With V trimmed by 6 bases and J by 8 bases, 8 bases remained unmatched.